These 2 T cell receptor beta chains were sequenced from one sample in a study of T cell repertoires in ileal Crohn's disease. The data were produced by immunoSEQ multiplex PCR, yet TCRdb's version contains in-frame clones alone and is incomplete. The table lists roughly 15,000 clones, about three quarters of them singletons. Time point of the sample: inflamed ileum from the surgical specimen. Sequencing was performed on ileal tissue. The receptors come from an adult with Crohn's disease.

This clone was detected only a few times. The rearrangement uses TRBV6-1 and TRBJ2-1; no clear D gene. Trimming took 2 bases from V and 15 from J, leaving 8 bases between them. The CDR3 totals 10 residues. Germline values: CDR1 MNHNS, CDR2 SASEGT. In DNA form, the CDR3 reads TGTGCCAGCAGTGAAAATCCCCCGTTCTTC. This codes for CASSENPPFF.

This chain links TRBV5-5 with TRBJ1-2, with D maybe TRBD1 (5 bases). Germline V CDR1 and CDR2: SGHKS, YYEKEE (reference sequence). This CDR3 region has 13 residues. V lost 0 bases to trimming and J lost 8 bases, with 11 bases between them. The CDR3: CASSLGQTLGYTF. The CDR3 DNA reads as TGTGCCAGCAGCTTGGGACAGACATTGGGCTACACCTTC. Complete variable domain (other parts from reference TRBV5-5 and TRBJ1-2): DAGVTQSPTHLIKTRGQQVTLRCSPISGHKSVSWYQQVLGQGPQFIFQYYEKEERGRGNFPDRFSARQFPNYSSELNVNALLLGDSALYLCASSLGQTLGYTFGSGTRLTVV.